This T cell receptor (beta chain) stems from a study of breast tumors, draining lymph nodes, adjacent tissues. This clonotype is medium-sized by share. The target antigen is unknown. TCRdb re-called the multiplex PCR reads with MiXCR, one entry per CDR3 protein. The table has some 22,000 distinct CDR3 sequences, 60% to 75% seen once. Germline V gene sequence: CDR1 MNHEY, CDR2 SMNVEV (reference sequence). The V segment lost 8 bases and the J segment 3 bases; nucleotides outside the gene matches: 7. The CDR3 spans 13 residues. The study's findings and limits: Data only fit, rather than demonstrated, lymph node origin of most tumor T cells.

This TCR came from a female donor with breast cancer. Some clones in this sample may be carry-over from other donors' samples. The V and J genes are TRBV27 and TRBJ2-7; TRBD1 aligns across 7 bases. The sample comprised tumor-adjacent breast tissue. Written as DNA, the CDR3 is TGTGCCAGCTCGGGGACAGACCTCTACGAGCAGTACTTC. Protein product: CASSGTDLYEQYF.